This TCR beta chain was captured in a study of siplizumab effects on memory and regulatory T cells. This CDR3 spans 16 amino acids. V shed 4 bases and J 4 bases; nucleotides not matched to a gene: 9. Germline V gene sequence: CDR1 SGHNT, CDR2 YYREEE (reference sequence). Turning to this clone: Its antigen is not known.

Study conclusions and caveats: Naive T cells appeared more diverse than memory cells and seemed to be major alloresponse contributors.

Assays covered 85,000 to 100,000 TCR templates per sample. Sequencing used immunoSEQ multiplex PCR; TCRdb keeps in-frame clones, though not all of them. Counted here are approximately 90,000 clones, roughly 94% occurring once; the ten biggest clones make up 0.3%. The clonotype originates from a human donor in good health. The chain recombines TRBV5-4 with TRBJ2-1; 9 bases align to TRBD1. Sequencing input: non-Treg CD4+ T cells sorted from blood. CDR3 region: CASSPSRQGGYNEQFF. CDR3 nucleotides: TGTGCCAGCAGCCCATCCCGACAGGGGGGGTACAATGAGCAGTTCTTC.